This TCR beta chain was observed in a study of blood T cell repertoires in COVID-19. Study in general: Samples of COVID-19 (acute and convalescent) were obtained from the United States, Italy and Spain. Sample material is recorded as cDNA or gDNA derived from T cells, B-cell-depleted T cells, or PBMCs.

Original handling: Amplification from reference gene primers served as the basis for estimated nucleated cell counts. TCRdb's table, derived via immunoSEQ multiplex PCR, lists solely in-frame clones and lacks some. V, J and clone size are taken as reported in that table, and D and trimming were inferred from the DNA itself. The data show about 110,000 clones, over 60% seen once. Seattle participants joined during active infection and were tracked over time. The sequence was obtained from a man older than 75 with COVID-19, enrolled during active disease. Material for sequencing was peripheral blood.

The CDR3 DNA is TGTGCCAGCTCACCATTTTCGGCCGGGGAGCTGTTTTTT. Protein: CASSPFSAGELFF. The chain links TRBV18 to TRBJ2-2; D is unclear. The germline V and J ends were trimmed by 2 bases and 6 bases, with 7 bases remaining between them. The CDR3 spans 13 residues. CDR1 KGHSH and CDR2 LQKENI come from the germline V gene.